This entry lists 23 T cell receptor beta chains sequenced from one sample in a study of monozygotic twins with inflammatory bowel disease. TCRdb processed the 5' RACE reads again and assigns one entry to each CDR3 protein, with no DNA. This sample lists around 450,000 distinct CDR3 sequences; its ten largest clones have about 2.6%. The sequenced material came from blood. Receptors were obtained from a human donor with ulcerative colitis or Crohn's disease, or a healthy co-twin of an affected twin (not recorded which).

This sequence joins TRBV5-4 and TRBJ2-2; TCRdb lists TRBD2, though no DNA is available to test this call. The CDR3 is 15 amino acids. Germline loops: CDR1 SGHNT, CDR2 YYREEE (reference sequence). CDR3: CASRMEGPNTGELFF. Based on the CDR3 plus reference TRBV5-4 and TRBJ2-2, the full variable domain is ETGVTQSPTHLIKTRGQQVTLRCSSQSGHNTVSWYQQALGQGPQFIFQYYREEENGRGNFPPRFSGLQFPNYSSELNVNALELDDSALYLCASRMEGPNTGELFFGEGSRLTVL.

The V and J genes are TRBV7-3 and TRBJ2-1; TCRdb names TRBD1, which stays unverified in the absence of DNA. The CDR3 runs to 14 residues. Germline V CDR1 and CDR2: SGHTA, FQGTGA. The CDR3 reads CASSQGSGGREQFF.

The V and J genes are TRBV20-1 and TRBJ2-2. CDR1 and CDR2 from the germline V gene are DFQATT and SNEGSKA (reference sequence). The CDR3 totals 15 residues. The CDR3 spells CSARRATSNTGELFF.

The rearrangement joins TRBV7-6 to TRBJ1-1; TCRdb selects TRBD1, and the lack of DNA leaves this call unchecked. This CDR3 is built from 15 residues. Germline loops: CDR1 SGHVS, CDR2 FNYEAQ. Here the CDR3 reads CASSVTRDKNTEAFF.

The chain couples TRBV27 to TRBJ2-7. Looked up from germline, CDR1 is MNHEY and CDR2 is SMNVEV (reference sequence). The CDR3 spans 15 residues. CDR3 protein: CASSLRTQATYEQYF.

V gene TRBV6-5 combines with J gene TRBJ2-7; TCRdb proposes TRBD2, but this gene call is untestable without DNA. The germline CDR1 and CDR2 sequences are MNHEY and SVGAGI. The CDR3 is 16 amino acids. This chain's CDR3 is CASSYFTGTSSYEQYF.

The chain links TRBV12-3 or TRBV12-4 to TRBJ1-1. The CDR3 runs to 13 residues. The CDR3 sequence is CASSLGGETEAFF.

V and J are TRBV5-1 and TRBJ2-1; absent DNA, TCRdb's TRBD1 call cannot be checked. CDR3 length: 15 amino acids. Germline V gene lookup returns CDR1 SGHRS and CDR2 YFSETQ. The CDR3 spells CASSPPQGNYNEQFF.

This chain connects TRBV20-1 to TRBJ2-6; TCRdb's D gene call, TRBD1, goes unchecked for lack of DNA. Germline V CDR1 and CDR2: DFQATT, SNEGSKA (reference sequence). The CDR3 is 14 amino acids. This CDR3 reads CSASSGWGANVLTF.

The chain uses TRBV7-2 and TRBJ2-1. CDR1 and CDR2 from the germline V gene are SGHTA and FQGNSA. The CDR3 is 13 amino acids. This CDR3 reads CASSANPRDEQFF.

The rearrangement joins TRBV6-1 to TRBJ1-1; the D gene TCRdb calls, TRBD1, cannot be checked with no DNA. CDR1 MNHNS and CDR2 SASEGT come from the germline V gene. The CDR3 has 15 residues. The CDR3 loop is CASTNSGAGGTEAFF.

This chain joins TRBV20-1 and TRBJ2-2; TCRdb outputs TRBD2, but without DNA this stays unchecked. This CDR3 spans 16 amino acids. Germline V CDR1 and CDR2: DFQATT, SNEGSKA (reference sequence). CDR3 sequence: CSAATSGRANTGELFF.

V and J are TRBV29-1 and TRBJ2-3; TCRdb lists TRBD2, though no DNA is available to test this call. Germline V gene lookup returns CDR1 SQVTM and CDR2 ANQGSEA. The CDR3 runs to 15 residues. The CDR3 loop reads CSVSPQVWSTDTQYF.

This CDR3 is CSASLARGTETQYF. This rearrangement joins TRBV20-1 to TRBJ2-5; lacking DNA, the TRBD1 call made by TCRdb goes unchecked. The CDR3 sequence is 14 residues long. From germline, CDR1 is DFQATT and CDR2 SNEGSKA (reference sequence).

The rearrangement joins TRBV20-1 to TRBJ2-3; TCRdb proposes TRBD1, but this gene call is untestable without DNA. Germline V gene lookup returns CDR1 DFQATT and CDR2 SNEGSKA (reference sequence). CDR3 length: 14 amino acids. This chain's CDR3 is CSALGDVLRDTQYF.

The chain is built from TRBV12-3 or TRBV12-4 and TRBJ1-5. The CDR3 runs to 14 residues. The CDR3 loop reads CASSLARDNQPQHF.

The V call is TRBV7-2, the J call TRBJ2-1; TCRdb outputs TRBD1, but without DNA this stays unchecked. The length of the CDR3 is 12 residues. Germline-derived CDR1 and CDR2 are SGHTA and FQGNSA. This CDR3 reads CASSATRSEQFF.

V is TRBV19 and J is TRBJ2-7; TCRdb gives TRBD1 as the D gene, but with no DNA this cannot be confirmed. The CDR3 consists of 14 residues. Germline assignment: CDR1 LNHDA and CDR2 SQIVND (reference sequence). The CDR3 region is CASSFGLGLDEQYF.

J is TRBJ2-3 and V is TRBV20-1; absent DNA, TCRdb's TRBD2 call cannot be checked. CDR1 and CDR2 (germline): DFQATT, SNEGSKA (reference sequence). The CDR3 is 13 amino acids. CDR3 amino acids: CSAAHPGGGTQYF.

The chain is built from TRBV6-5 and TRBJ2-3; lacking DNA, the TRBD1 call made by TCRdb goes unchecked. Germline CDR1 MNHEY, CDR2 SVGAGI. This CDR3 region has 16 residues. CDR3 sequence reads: CASSSAGTGAPDTQYF.

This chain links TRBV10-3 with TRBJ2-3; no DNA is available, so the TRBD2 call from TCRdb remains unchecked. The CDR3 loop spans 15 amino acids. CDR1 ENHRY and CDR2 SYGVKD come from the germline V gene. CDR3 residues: CAISDSGKGTDTQYF.

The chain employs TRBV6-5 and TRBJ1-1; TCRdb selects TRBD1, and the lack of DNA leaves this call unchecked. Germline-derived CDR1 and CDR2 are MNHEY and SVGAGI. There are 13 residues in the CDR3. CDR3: CASSLTPGTEAFF.

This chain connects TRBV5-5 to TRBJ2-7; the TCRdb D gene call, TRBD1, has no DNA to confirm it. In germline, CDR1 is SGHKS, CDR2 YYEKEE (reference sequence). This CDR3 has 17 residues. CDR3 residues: CASSPGRGTGVHYEQYF.